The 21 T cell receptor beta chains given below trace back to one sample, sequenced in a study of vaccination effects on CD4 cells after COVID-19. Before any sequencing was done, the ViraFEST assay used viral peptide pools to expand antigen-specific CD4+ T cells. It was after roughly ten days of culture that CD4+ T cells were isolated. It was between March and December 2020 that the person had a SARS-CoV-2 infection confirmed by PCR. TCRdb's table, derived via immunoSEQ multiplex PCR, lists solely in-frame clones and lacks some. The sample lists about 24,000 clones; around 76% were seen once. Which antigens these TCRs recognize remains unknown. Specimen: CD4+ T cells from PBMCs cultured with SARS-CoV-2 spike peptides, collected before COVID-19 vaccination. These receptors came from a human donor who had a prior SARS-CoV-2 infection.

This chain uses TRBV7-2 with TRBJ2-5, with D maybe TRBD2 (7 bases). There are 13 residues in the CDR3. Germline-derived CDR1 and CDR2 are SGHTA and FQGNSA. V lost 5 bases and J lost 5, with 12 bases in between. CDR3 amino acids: CASSRGAQETQYF. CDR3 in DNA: TGTGCCAGCAGCCGGGGGGCCCAGGAGACCCAGTACTTC. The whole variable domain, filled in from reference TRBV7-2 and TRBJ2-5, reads GAGVSQSPSNKVTEKGKDVELRCDPISGHTALYWYRQSLGQGLEFLIYFQGNSAPDKSGLPSDRFSAERTGGSVSTLTIQRTQQEDSAVYLCASSRGAQETQYFGPGTRLLVL.

The CDR3 sequence is CASSVRDRDNEKLFF. DNA of the CDR3: TGTGCCAGCAGCGTCCGGGACAGGGATAATGAAAAACTGTTTTTT. The chain links TRBV4-2 to TRBJ1-4; 9 bases line up with TRBD1. The CDR3 contains 15 residues. Germline CDR1 is LGHNA and CDR2 is YNFKEQ. The V gene end was trimmed by 5 bases and the J gene end by 4 bases; junction bases not matched to a gene: 5.

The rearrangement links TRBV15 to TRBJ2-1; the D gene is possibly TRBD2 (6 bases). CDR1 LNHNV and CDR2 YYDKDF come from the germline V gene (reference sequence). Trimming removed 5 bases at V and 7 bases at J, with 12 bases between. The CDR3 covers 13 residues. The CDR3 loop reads CATSQRVRNEQFF. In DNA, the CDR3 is TGTGCCACCAGCCAGCGGGTGAGGAATGAGCAGTTCTTC.

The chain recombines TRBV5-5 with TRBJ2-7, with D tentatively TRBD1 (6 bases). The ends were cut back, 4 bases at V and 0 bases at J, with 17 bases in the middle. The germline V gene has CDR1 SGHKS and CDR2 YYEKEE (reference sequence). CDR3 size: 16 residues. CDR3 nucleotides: TGTGCCAGCAGCCTGATTTCGACAGGAACCTCCTACGAGCAGTACTTC. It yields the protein CASSLISTGTSYEQYF.

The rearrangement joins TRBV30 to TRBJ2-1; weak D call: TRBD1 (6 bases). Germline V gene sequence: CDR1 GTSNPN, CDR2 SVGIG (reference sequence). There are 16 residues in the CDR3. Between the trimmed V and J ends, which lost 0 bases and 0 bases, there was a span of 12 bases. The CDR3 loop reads CAWSVRQGSSYNEQFF. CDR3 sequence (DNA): TGTGCCTGGAGTGTACGTCAGGGGAGCTCCTACAATGAGCAGTTCTTC.

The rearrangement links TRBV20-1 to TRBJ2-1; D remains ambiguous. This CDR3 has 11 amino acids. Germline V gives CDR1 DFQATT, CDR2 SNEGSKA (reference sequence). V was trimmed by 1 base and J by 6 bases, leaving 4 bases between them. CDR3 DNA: TGCAGTGCTAGAGGAGTCAATGAGCAGTTCTTC. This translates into CSARGVNEQFF.

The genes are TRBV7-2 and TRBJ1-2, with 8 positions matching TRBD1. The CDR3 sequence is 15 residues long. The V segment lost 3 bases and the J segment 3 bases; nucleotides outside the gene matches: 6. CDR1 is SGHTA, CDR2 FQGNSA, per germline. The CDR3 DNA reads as TGTGCCAGCAGCTTTACAGGGGGTCCGGACTATGGCTACACCTTC. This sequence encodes CASSFTGGPDYGYTF.

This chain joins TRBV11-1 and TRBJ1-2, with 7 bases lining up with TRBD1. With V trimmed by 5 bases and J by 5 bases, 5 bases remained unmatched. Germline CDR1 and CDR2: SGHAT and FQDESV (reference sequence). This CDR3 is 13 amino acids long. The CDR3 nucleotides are TGTGCCAGCAGCCTGGGACAGTTATATGGCTACACCTTC. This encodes CASSLGQLYGYTF.

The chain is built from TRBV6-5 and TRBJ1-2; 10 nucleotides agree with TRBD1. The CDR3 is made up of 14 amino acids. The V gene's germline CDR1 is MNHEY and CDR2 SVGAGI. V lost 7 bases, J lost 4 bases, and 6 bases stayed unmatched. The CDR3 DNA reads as TGTGCCAGCAAAGGGACAGGGGAGGGCTATGGCTACACCTTC. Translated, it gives CASKGTGEGYGYTF.

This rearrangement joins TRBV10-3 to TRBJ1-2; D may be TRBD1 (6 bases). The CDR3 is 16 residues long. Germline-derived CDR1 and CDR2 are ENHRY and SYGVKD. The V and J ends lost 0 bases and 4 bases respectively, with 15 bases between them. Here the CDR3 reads CAISESIQGSFYGYTF. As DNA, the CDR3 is TGTGCCATCAGTGAGTCGATACAGGGTAGTTTCTATGGCTACACCTTC.

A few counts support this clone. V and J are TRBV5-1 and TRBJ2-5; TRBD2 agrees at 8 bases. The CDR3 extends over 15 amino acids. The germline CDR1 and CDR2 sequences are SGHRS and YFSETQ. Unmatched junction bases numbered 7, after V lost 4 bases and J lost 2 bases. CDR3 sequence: CASSPGLVTQETQYF. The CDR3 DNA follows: TGCGCCAGCAGCCCGGGACTAGTAACTCAAGAGACCCAGTACTTC.

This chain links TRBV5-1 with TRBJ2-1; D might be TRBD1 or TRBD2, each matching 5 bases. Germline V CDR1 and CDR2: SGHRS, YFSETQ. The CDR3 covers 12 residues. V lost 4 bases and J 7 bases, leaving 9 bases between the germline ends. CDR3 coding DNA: TGCGCCAGCAGCCCATGGGGGAATGAGCAGTTCTTC. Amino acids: CASSPWGNEQFF.

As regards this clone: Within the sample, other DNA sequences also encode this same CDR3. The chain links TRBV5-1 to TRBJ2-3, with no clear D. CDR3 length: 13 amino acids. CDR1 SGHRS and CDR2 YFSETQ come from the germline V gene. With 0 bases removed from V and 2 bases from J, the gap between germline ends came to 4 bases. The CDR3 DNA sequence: TGCGCCAGCAGCTTGGAGTCCACAGATACGCAGTATTTT. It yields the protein CASSLESTDTQYF. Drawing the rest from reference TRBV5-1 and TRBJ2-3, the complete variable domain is KAGVTQTPRYLIKTRGQQVTLSCSPISGHRSVSWYQQTPGQGLQFLFEYFSETQRNKGNFPGRFSGRQFSNSRSEMNVSTLELGDSALYLCASSLESTDTQYFGPGTRLTVL.

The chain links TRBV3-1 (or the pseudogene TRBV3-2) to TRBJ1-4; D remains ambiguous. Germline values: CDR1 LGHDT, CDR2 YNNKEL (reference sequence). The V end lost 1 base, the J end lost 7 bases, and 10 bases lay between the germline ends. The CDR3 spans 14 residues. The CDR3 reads CASSQASVGEKLFF. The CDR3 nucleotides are TGTGCCAGCAGCCAAGCGTCGGTTGGTGAAAAACTGTTTTTT.

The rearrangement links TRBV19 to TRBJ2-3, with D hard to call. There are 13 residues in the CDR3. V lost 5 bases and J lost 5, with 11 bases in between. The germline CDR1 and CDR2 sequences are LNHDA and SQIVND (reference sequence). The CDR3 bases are TGTGCCAGTAGTCCTCAACAAGTAGATACGCAGTATTTT. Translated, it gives CASSPQQVDTQYF. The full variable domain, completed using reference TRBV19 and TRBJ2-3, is DGGITQSPKYLFRKEGQNVTLSCEQNLNHDAMYWYRQDPGQGLRLIYYSQIVNDFQKGDIAEGYSVSREKKESFPLTVTSAQKNPTAFYLCASSPQQVDTQYFGPGTRLTVL.

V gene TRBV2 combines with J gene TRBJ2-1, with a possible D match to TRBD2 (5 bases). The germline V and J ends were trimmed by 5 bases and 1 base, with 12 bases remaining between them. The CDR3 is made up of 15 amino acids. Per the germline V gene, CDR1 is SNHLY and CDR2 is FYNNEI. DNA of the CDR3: TGTGCCAGCAGTCGCCAGGACTTTTCCTACAATGAGCAGTTCTTC. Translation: CASSRQDFSYNEQFF.

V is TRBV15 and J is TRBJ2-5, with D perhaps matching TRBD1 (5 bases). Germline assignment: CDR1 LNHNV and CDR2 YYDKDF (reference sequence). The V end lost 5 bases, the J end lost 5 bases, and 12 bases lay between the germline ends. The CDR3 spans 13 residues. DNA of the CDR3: TGTGCCACCAGCCAGGGATTGGTTGAGACCCAGTACTTC. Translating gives CATSQGLVETQYF.

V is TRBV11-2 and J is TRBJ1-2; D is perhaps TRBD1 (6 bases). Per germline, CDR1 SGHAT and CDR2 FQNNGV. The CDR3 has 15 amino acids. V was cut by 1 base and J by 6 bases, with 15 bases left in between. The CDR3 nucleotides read TGTGCCAGCAGCTTAGGCGCGGGGGCATACGATGGCTACACCTTC. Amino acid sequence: CASSLGAGAYDGYTF.

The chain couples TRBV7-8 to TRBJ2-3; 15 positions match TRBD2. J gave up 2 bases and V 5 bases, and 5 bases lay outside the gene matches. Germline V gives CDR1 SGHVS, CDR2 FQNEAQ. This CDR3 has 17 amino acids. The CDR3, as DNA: TGTGCCAGCAGCCTAGGGACTAGCGGGAGGACCACAGATACGCAGTATTTT. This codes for CASSLGTSGRTTDTQYF.

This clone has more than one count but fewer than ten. CDR3 sequence (DNA): TGTGCCAGCAGCCTCGGGACCGCGTACAATGAGCAGTTCTTC. This codes for CASSLGTAYNEQFF. This chain uses TRBV7-2 with TRBJ2-1; TRBD1 or TRBD2 may be the D gene (5 bases each). CDR1 SGHTA and CDR2 FQGNSA come from the germline V gene. This CDR3 has 14 residues. V was cut by 5 bases and J by 4 bases, with 12 bases left in between.

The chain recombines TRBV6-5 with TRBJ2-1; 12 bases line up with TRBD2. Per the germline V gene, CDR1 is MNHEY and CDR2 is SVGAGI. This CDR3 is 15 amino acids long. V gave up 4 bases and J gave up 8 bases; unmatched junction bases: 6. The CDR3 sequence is CASSFLAGGGDEQFF. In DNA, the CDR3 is TGTGCCAGCAGTTTCCTAGCGGGAGGGGGCGATGAGCAGTTCTTC.